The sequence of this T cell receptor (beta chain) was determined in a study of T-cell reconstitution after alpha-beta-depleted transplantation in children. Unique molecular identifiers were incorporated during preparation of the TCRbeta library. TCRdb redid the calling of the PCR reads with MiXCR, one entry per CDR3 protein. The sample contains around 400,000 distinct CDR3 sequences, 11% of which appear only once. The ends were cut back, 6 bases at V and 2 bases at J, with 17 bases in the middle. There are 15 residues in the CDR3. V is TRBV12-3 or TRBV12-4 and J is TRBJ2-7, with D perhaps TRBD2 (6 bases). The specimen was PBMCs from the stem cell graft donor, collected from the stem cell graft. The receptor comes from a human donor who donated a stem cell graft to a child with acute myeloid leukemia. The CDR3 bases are TGTGCCAGCAGCACTAATGGGCGGGGAACCTACGAGCAGTACTTC. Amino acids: CASSTNGRGTYEQYF.